What follows describes a single T cell receptor beta chain. What it recognizes is unknown. The sample is drawn from a study of post-analysis software for immune sequencing data. As for the study in general: Progressive-relapsing, secondary progressive and relapsing-remitting multiple sclerosis were among the disease courses included.

The CDR3 runs to 16 residues. The germline V and J ends were trimmed by 3 bases and 0 bases, with 15 bases remaining between them. Germline lookup yields CDR1 LGHNA and CDR2 YNFKEQ. Every TCR beta cDNA library bore unique molecular identifiers. Input populations of roughly 0.85 to 11 million T cells gave rise to around 500,000 cDNA molecules. A single record per CDR3 protein comes from TCRdb applying MiXCR to the PCR reads. The top ten hold about 3.7% of the sample, which has about 200,000 distinct CDR3 sequences, around 30% seen once. Findings and caveats of the study: Five TRBV segments, including TRBV5-6, TRBV5-1 and TRBV20-1, were more frequent in patients than controls. Diversity measured as normalized Chao1 was significantly lower in multiple sclerosis patients than in controls. When the samples were clustered directly with F measure, those that had been prepared in the same batch showed strong co-clustering.

This receptor was taken from a girl under 18 with multiple sclerosis. Sequenced input: blood. The chain employs TRBV4-2 and TRBJ2-7, with D perhaps being TRBD1 or TRBD2 (5 bases each). The CDR3 is CASSQGRDGSSYEQYF. The CDR3 DNA is TGTGCCAGCAGCCAGGGCCGGGACGGAAGCTCCTACGAGCAGTACTTC.